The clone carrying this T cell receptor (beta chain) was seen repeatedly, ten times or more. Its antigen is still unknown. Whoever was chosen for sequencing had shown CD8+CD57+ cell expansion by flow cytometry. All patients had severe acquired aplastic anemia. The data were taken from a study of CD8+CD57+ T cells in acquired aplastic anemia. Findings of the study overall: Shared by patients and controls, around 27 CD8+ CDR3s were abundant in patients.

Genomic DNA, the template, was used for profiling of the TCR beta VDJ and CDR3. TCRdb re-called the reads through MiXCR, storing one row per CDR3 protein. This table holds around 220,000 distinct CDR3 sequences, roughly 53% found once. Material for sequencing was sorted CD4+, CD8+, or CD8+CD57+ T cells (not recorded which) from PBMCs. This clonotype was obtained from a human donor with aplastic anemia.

CDR3 DNA sequence: TGTGCCAGCAGCCTAGAGGGGAATCCACCCCTCCACTTT. Amino acids: CASSLEGNPPLHF. V gene TRBV5-5 combines with J gene TRBJ1-6; a possible D gene is TRBD1 (5 bases). The CDR3 consists of 13 residues. Germline V CDR1 and CDR2: SGHKS, YYEKEE (reference sequence). The V end lost 4 bases, the J end lost 11 bases, and 13 bases lay between the germline ends.